These 13 T cell receptor beta chains came from one sample sequenced in a study of blood T cells in healthy people across ages. Combining a sample-barcoded 5' primer with a J-beta primer mix, a second PCR ran for 7 to 11 cycles. Via MiXCR, TCRdb re-called the 5' RACE reads, giving one row per CDR3 protein. Of about 1.5 million distinct CDR3 sequences listed, 35% to 45% are singletons. Material: blood. The source is a woman between 18 and 30 years old in good health.

DNA for the CDR3: TGCGCCAGCAGCCAATTGAGTAGCGGGTTCACAGATACGCAGTATTTT. Translated, it gives CASSQLSSGFTDTQYF. The chain links TRBV4-1 to TRBJ2-3, with 7 bases matching TRBD2. With 2 bases clipped from V and 2 bases from J, the junction kept 7 bases outside the gene matches. The CDR3 contains 16 residues. Germline CDR1 MGHRA, CDR2 YSYEKL.

The genes are TRBV27 and TRBJ2-3; 7 nucleotides match TRBD2. The CDR3 extends over 12 amino acids. The junction had 1 base not matched to a gene; V was cut back by 3 bases and J by 7 bases. The V gene's germline CDR1 is MNHEY and CDR2 SMNVEV (reference sequence). CDR3 in DNA: TGTGCCAGCAGTTTGGGGGGGTATACGCAGTATTTT. It is translated as CASSLGGYTQYF.

The chain carries TRBV6-2 or TRBV6-3 and TRBJ2-5; no reliable D call. Germline CDR1 is MNHEY and CDR2 is SVGEGT. V shed 7 bases and J shed 4 bases, with 10 bases lying between them. This CDR3 region has 12 residues. CDR3 coding DNA: TGTGCCAGCATTTCACCATCAGAGACCCAGTACTTC. Amino acids: CASISPSETQYF.

The rearrangement links TRBV7-8 to TRBJ1-4; D remains unclear. This CDR3 has 14 residues. CDR1 is SGHVS, CDR2 FQNEAQ, per germline. Trimming removed 1 base at V and 8 bases at J, with 11 bases between. CDR3 nucleotide sequence: TGTGCCAGCAGCTTAGTTGGAGTGGACGAAAAACTGTTTTTT. Translated, it gives CASSLVGVDEKLFF.

This clonotype has only a few counts. This chain joins TRBV12-3 or TRBV12-4 and TRBJ1-1; tentative D call: TRBD1 (5 bases). The CDR3 is 15 amino acids. Trimming removed 2 bases from V and 1 base from J, with 11 bases in between. The CDR3 reads CASSLITGPNTEAFF. The CDR3 region has the DNA TGTGCCAGCAGTTTAATCACAGGACCGAACACTGAAGCTTTCTTT.

The V call is TRBV12-5, the J call TRBJ2-2; D perhaps matches TRBD2 (5 bases). Trimming left V 0 bases short and J 0 bases short, with 5 bases between. The CDR3 is made up of 15 amino acids. Germline CDR1 and CDR2: LGHNT and FRNRAP. In DNA form, the CDR3 reads TGTGCTAGTGGTTTGGTCGGGGCGAACACCGGGGAGCTGTTTTTT. It yields the protein CASGLVGANTGELFF.

This clonotype was detected ten times or more. V is TRBV28 and J is TRBJ1-2; D gene unclear. The CDR3 runs to 13 residues. The V and J ends lost 6 bases and 4 bases respectively, with 12 bases between them. The germline CDR1 and CDR2 sequences are MDHEN and SYDVKM. The CDR3 sequence: CASSLGPLYGYTF. The CDR3 nucleotides are TGTGCCAGCAGCTTAGGACCTCTCTATGGCTACACCTTC.

The chain carries TRBV27 and TRBJ2-7; TRBD1 is a possible D gene (6 bases). From germline, CDR1 is MNHEY and CDR2 SMNVEV (reference sequence). The CDR3 length is 12 residues. CDR3: CAAVGGDNEQYF. CDR3 sequence (DNA): TGTGCAGCGGTGGGTGGGGACAATGAGCAGTACTTC.

This clonotype came up a few times. This chain links TRBV7-9 with TRBJ2-3, with D tentatively TRBD1 (6 bases). Germline V gene data show CDR1 as SEHNR and CDR2 as FQNEAQ (reference sequence). The length of the CDR3 is 15 residues. Between the trimmed V and J ends, which lost 6 bases and 0 bases, there was a span of 13 bases. CDR3 bases: TGTGCCAGCAGTTCCGGGACACTGAGCACAGATACGCAGTATTTT. It specifies CASSSGTLSTDTQYF.

The chain combines TRBV30 with TRBJ2-5; possibly TRBD2 for D (6 bases). The V and J ends lost 3 bases and 1 base respectively, with 18 bases between them. The CDR3 is made up of 16 amino acids. Germline CDR1 is GTSNPN and CDR2 is SVGIG (reference sequence). CDR3 protein: CAWSVPRLVRQETQYF. Here the CDR3 DNA reads TGTGCCTGGAGCGTACCGCGACTAGTCCGCCAAGAGACCCAGTACTTC. The complete variable domain, with remaining parts taken from reference TRBV30 and TRBJ2-5, reads SQTIHQWPATLVQPVGSPLSLECTVEGTSNPNLYWYRQAAGRGLQLLFYSVGIGQISSEVPQNLSASRPQDRQFILSSKKLLLSDSGFYLCAWSVPRLVRQETQYFGPGTRLLVL.

V is TRBV2 and J is TRBJ1-2; tentatively, D is TRBD1 (6 bases). The V gene lost 4 bases and the J gene lost 8 bases, with 17 bases spanning the gap. This CDR3 spans 14 amino acids. Per germline, CDR1 SNHLY and CDR2 FYNNEI. CDR3 in DNA: TGTGCCAGCAGTGGGACAGCCACAATTGAGGGCTACACCTTC. Translating gives CASSGTATIEGYTF.

The J gene is TRBJ2-7, the V gene TRBV21-1. TRBV21-1 constitutes a pseudogene. The length of the CDR3 is 15 residues. CDR3 sequence: CASSKCVDGLYEQYF. The CDR3 bases are TGTGCCAGCAGCAAATGTGTGGACGGACTCTACGAGCAGTACTTC.

There are a few counts of this clonotype. This may be a read error: a much more frequent sequence differs by one nucleotide. The rearrangement joins TRBV2 to TRBJ1-6; D remains ambiguous. V was clipped by 4 bases and J by 2 bases, with 9 bases between them. CDR3 length equals 15 residues. Germline V gene data show CDR1 as SNHLY and CDR2 as FYNNEI. The CDR3 coding sequence is TGTGCCAGCAGTGGGGGTCCGACCTATAATTCACCCCTCCACTTT. It encodes CASSGGPTYNSPLHF.